This T cell receptor (beta chain) comes out of a study of preoperative IRX-2 immunotherapy in early breast cancer. Documented treatment: preoperative locoregional IRX-2 cytokine immunotherapy. This phase Ib study tested locoregional IRX-2 cytokine immunotherapy given before surgery. V was pared by 1 base and J by 5 bases, with 8 bases between. The germline CDR1 and CDR2 sequences are SGHNT and YENEEA. The CDR3 length is 14 residues. Profiled with immunoSEQ multiplex PCR; TCRdb holds only in-frame clones, not every one. The sample shows approximately 100,000 clones, just over 85% of them seen only once. This clone is a singleton in its sample.

The source material was tumor tissue, sampled after IRX-2 immunotherapy. This receptor was obtained from a human donor with breast cancer. This chain joins TRBV11-3 and TRBJ1-4, with D unclear. CDR3 residues: CASSLVAENEKLFF. CDR3 nucleotides: TGTGCCAGCAGCTTAGTGGCGGAGAATGAAAAACTGTTTTTT.